The source of this TCR beta chain is a study of T cells in Graves' hyperthyroidism and ophthalmopathy (dated by TCRdb to the late 2010s). The study in broad terms: Peripheral blood was collected at initial diagnosis, before any treatment. After blood sampling, hyperthyroidism patients were treated with methimazole at a starting dose of 30 mg daily, and ophthalmopathy patients were treated with high-dose intravenous methylprednisolone. Thyroid tissue and blood T-cell repertoires from more than five Graves' hyperthyroidism patients were also compared in the study. The paper reports TCR Vbeta CDR3 sequencing of over 120 peripheral blood samples: 40 to 45 ophthalmopathy, under 85 hyperthyroidism and 17 progressor patients. An independent validation cohort of fewer than 20 hyperthyroidism patients and 17 patients who later progressed to ophthalmopathy tested prospective prediction of ophthalmopathy. To identify distinguishing TCR V-J signatures, a discovery cohort of 100 or so patients was used, comprising under 45 with Graves' ophthalmopathy and approximately 57 with stable Graves' hyperthyroidism. The 95 to 100 discovery patients were randomly split 7:3 into training and test sets. Broad study findings and their caveats: In validation, the model predicted progression to ophthalmopathy a median of around six months before onset, with 70% to 71% sensitivity and roughly 79% specificity. Most expanded thyroid clonotypes (frequency above 0.001) were also detected in blood, a finding suggesting that blood repertoires may reflect thyroid immune responses. A 13 V-J signature model separated ophthalmopathy from stable hyperthyroidism, with 87.88% sensitivity and roughly 81% specificity in cross-validation and 80%/75% in testing. Sample size was not statistically predetermined, and investigators were not blinded to group allocation.

Graves' hyperthyroidism was defined as stable when no progression to ophthalmopathy occurred over 18 months of follow-up. Hyperthyroidism patients were newly diagnosed, with disease duration under 2 months, and aged 18 to 65 years. Exclusion was applied to patients with uncontrolled infections, other autoimmune diseases, pregnancy or lactation. Diagnoses were established on the basis of clinical symptoms, serum thyroxine and TRAb, thyroid ultrasound, and orbital computed tomography. Ficoll-Paque density gradient centrifugation was used to isolate PBMCs from about 9.4 ml of fresh peripheral blood. Total RNA was extracted using Trizol reagent, and RNA quality was assessed on an Agilent 2100 Bioanalyzer. Including the terminal cysteine and phenylalanine, the CDR3 comprises 15 residues. Only CDR3 DNA is held: 45 bases, read in frame from base 1. V is reduced by 6 bases and J by 2 bases, leaving a spacing of 17 bases between them. The germline V gene encodes CDR1 ENHRY and CDR2 SYGVKD.

Amplification of TCR beta CDR3 regions was carried out from RNA transcripts. For the first round of RT-PCR on the TCR CDR3, the HTBI primer set was used together with the Qiagen OneStep RT-PCR kit. Libraries were constructed in a second round of multiplex PCR, after which size selection and purification were carried out. The libraries were sequenced on an Illumina HiSeq2000 using paired-end 100 bp reads. As for the authors' bioinformatics: SOAPnuke was used to process the raw data, removing reads that contained adapters or uncalled bases, had a mean Phred below 15, or lacked an exact match to the constant primer or identifier. High-quality paired reads were merged using COPE v1.2.5, and each unique nucleotide sequence was defined as a clonotype. MiTCR v1.1 was used to align the clonotypes against IMGT TRBV, TRBD and TRBJ reference segments. Only V-J combinations with frequency above 0.0001, covering 99.2% of repertoires, were analysed. The TCS score was defined as the ratio of F50 (clonal expansion) to E x V (chaos), calculated using BLOSUM62-based TCRdist between CDR3 peptides within each V-J. Welch's t-statistics and random forest reduced 500 to 650 V-J features to roughly 13, which were used in a naive Bayes classifier (R e1071). The raw public data were reprocessed by TCRdb itself: fastp quality trimming at Q25, MiXCR clonotype calling, in-frame beta chains only. Rows are combined by CDR3 protein, so each entry shows the most common genes and DNA. V and J calls and clone size were set by TCRdb, not the authors. The sample includes about 350,000 distinct CDR3 sequences, with 14% observed a single time. The top ten constitute approximately 23% of the sample.

This clonotype was recorded at least ten times. What antigen it recognizes has not been identified. No base qualities exist here, and no much larger clone lies one base off it. Recombination linked TRBV10-3 to TRBJ2-7; the D gene is unclear. This sequence was found in a woman aged 30 to 39 with Graves' hyperthyroidism. Sample: blood. CDR3 reads: CAISVGNITAYEQYF. Read as DNA, the sequence is TGTGCCATCAGCGTAGGGAACATTACGGCCTACGAGCAGTACTTC.